Below, 31 T cell receptor beta chains from the same sample are listed, as sequenced in a study of blood T cells in healthy people across ages. The second PCR ran roughly 7 to 12 cycles with a sample-barcoded 5' primer and J-beta primers. TCRdb ran MiXCR on the 5' RACE reads and lists one entry per CDR3 protein. The top ten hold roughly 8.2% of the sample, which has some 1.4 million distinct CDR3 sequences, 42% seen once. Source material: blood. All receptors derive from a woman younger than 35 in good health.

Only a few counts were recorded for this clonotype. This chain links TRBV7-8 with TRBJ2-7, with D perhaps matching TRBD1 (6 bases). Trimming took off 1 base at V and 2 bases at J, with 18 bases between the two ends. CDR1 and CDR2 from the germline V gene are SGHVS and FQNEAQ. The CDR3 length is 17 residues. CDR3 bases: TGTGCCAGCAGCTTAGTTTATTTGAGACAGGATACCTACGAGCAGTACTTC. Translated: CASSLVYLRQDTYEQYF. The whole variable domain, filled in from reference TRBV7-8 and TRBJ2-7, reads GAGVSQSPRYKVAKRGQDVALRCDPISGHVSLFWYQQALGQGPEFLTYFQNEAQLDKSGLPSDRFFAERPEGSVSTLKIQRTQQEDSAVYLCASSLVYLRQDTYEQYFGPGTRLTVT.

The chain links TRBV25-1 to TRBJ1-2; the D gene is possibly TRBD1 (5 bases). This CDR3 spans 14 amino acids. Germline CDR1 MGHDK, CDR2 SYGVNS. V was trimmed by 6 bases and J by 4 bases, leaving 15 bases between them. CDR3 coding DNA: TGTGCCAGCAGAATGGCGGGGGGTTTCTATGGCTACACCTTC. This codes for CASRMAGGFYGYTF.

The chain recombines TRBV25-1 with TRBJ2-5, with D possibly TRBD1 on 6 matching bases. The DNA end favors TRBJ2-7, so the J call may be wrong. This CDR3 comprises 14 residues. Germline CDR1 and CDR2: MGHDK and SYGVNS. The CDR3 here is CASSRETGLYEQYF. CDR3 nucleotide sequence: TGTGCCAGCAGCCGAGAGACAGGTCTCTACGAGCAGTACTTC.

This clonotype was picked up one time. This sequence may be a read error, since a much larger clone differs from it by one base. This chain joins TRBV6-4 and TRBJ2-1, with 11 bases matching TRBD2. Germline CDR1 reads MRHNA; CDR2 reads SNTAGT. The CDR3 extends over 15 amino acids. The CDR3 DNA is TGTGCCAGCAGCCCGACTAGCGGGACCTACACTGAGCAGTTCTTC. It yields the protein CASSPTSGTYTEQFF.

The chain uses TRBV7-8 and TRBJ1-2, with a tentative D call TRBD1 (5 bases). V dropped 5 bases and J dropped 7 bases, with 17 bases sitting between them. Germline values: CDR1 SGHVS, CDR2 FQNEAQ. The CDR3 runs to 14 residues. As DNA, the CDR3 is TGTGCCAGCAGCCCCCGTGTCAGGGAGTTTGGCTACACCTTC. Protein: CASSPRVREFGYTF.

Turning to this clonotype: Germline and junction disagree at one end, which may indicate a read error. The gene calls are TRBV3-1 and TRBJ2-5, with no clear D. This CDR3 is 14 amino acids long. CDR1 LGHDT and CDR2 YNNKEL come from the germline V gene (reference sequence). The DNA for the CDR3 is TGTGCCAGCAGTCAAGAGACGTTTGTGGAGACCCAGTACTTC. Protein product: CASSQETFVETQYF.

The V gene is TRBV6-5, the J gene TRBJ2-1, with TRBD1 identical over 9 bases. After removal of 6 bases from V and 15 bases from J, the junction contained 18 bases not matched to a gene. The CDR3 is 15 residues long. Germline values: CDR1 MNHEY, CDR2 SVGAGI. DNA of the CDR3: TGTGCCAGCAGCCCTCTAACGCCGACAGGGGGTGGACTGTTCTTC. It is translated as CASSPLTPTGGGLFF.

Remarks on this clonotype: One junction end disagrees with the germline gene, perhaps due to a read error. V is TRBV10-3 and J is TRBJ2-1; the D is unclear. The CDR3 is 14 residues long. The germline V gene has CDR1 ENHRY and CDR2 SYGVKD. As DNA, the CDR3 is TGTGCCTTCAGTGACCCTCTAGGACCTGGTGAGCAGTTCTTC. Its protein is CAFSDPLGPGEQFF.

The chain links TRBV6-5 to TRBJ2-5, with TRBD1 matching 8 bases. The CDR3 runs to 14 residues. Germline values: CDR1 MNHEY, CDR2 SVGAGI. Trimming took 8 bases from V and 3 from J; bases not matched to a gene: 8. The CDR3 region has the DNA TGTGCCAGCCGGTCGACAGGGGCGGAAGAGACCCAGTACTTC. Its protein is CASRSTGAEETQYF.

This clonotype was counted between two and nine times. This may arise from a read error, as a much more abundant clone is one base away. The genes are TRBV5-1 and TRBJ2-7; D might be TRBD1 (6 bases). The CDR3 has 14 residues. In germline, CDR1 is SGHRS, CDR2 YFSETQ. Trimming removed 4 bases at V and 2 bases at J, with 13 bases between. The CDR3 region is CASSVEAGAYEQYF. CDR3 sequence (DNA): TGCGCCAGCAGCGTGGAGGCAGGGGCCTACGAGCAGTACTTC.

The chain employs TRBV5-1 and TRBJ1-1; tentative D call: TRBD1 (6 bases). V was trimmed by 4 bases and J by 0 bases, leaving 10 bases between them. Germline V CDR1 and CDR2: SGHRS, YFSETQ. The CDR3 length is 14 residues. The CDR3 loop reads CASSTTGMNTEAFF. Here the CDR3 DNA reads TGCGCCAGCAGCACGACAGGCATGAACACTGAAGCTTTCTTT.

On this clonotype itself: A read error is likely, as this CDR3 ends without the conserved phenylalanine or tryptophan. The chain uses TRBV7-2 and TRBJ2-5; D is unresolved. V was cut by 1 base and J by 4 bases, with 13 bases left in between. CDR1 is SGHTA, CDR2 FQGNSA, per germline. This CDR3 has 15 amino acids. The CDR3: CASSLDPGSGETQYS. DNA of the CDR3: TGTGCCAGCAGCTTAGATCCGGGTTCGGGAGAGACCCAGTACTCC.

The table lists this clonotype with a few counts. The V call is TRBV9, the J call TRBJ2-1; 9 nucleotides match TRBD2. This CDR3 has 15 amino acids. With V trimmed by 5 bases and J by 2 bases, 5 bases remained unmatched. Germline loops: CDR1 SGDLS, CDR2 YYNGEE. CDR3: CASSATSGTYNEQFF. CDR3 coding DNA: TGTGCCAGCAGTGCGACTAGCGGCACCTACAATGAGCAGTTCTTC.

This clonotype was counted a few times. This chain joins TRBV5-1 and TRBJ1-4; D gene uncertain. V was trimmed by 0 bases and J by 8 bases, leaving 14 bases between them. The germline V gene has CDR1 SGHRS and CDR2 YFSETQ. The CDR3 totals 15 residues. CDR3 nucleotides: TGCGCCAGCAGCTTGGCCAGTCAGGCCGCGGAAAAACTGTTTTTT. It encodes CASSLASQAAEKLFF.

The rearrangement uses TRBV7-8 and TRBJ2-7; no clear D gene. The J call is uncertain, as TRBJ2-5 better fits the DNA end. The CDR3 length is 15 residues. CDR1 and CDR2 (germline): SGHVS, FQNEAQ. CDR3 nucleotide sequence: TGTGCCAGCAGCCTGCTCGGGCTCCTGGGGGAGACCCAGTACTTC. Its protein product is CASSLLGLLGETQYF.

This chain joins TRBV6-5 and TRBJ2-1, with TRBD2 matching 7 bases. The trim removed 2 bases at V and 5 bases at J, leaving 0 bases unmatched. The germline V gene encodes CDR1 MNHEY and CDR2 SVGAGI. The CDR3 is made up of 13 amino acids. The CDR3 reads CASSYLADNEQFF. The DNA for the CDR3 is TGTGCCAGCAGTTACCTAGCGGACAATGAGCAGTTCTTC.

This clonotype was observed a handful of times. The chain employs TRBV5-1 and TRBJ2-7, with 7 bases lining up with TRBD1. V gave up 2 bases and J gave up 7 bases; unmatched junction bases: 6. This CDR3 has 13 amino acids. The germline V gene encodes CDR1 SGHRS and CDR2 YFSETQ. CDR3 DNA: TGCGCCAGCAGCTTTGACGACAGGGAGGAGCAGTACTTC. Its translation: CASSFDDREEQYF.

This clonotype was found a few times. The chain combines TRBV6-6 with TRBJ1-2; D gene uncertain. Looked up from germline, CDR1 is MNHNY and CDR2 is SVGAGI (reference sequence). This CDR3 is 12 amino acids long. Trimming took 7 bases from V and 4 from J, leaving 10 bases between them. The CDR3 here is CASKEGSYGYTF. In DNA form, the CDR3 reads TGTGCCAGCAAGGAGGGTAGCTATGGCTACACCTTC.

The J gene is TRBJ1-2, the V gene TRBV7-2, with no clear D. The CDR3 length is 13 residues. V dropped 4 bases and J dropped 3 bases, with 9 bases sitting between them. The germline CDR1 and CDR2 sequences are SGHTA and FQGNSA. CDR3 loop: CASSSDKDYGYTF. CDR3 in DNA: TGTGCCAGCAGCTCCGACAAAGACTATGGCTACACCTTC.

The chain links TRBV3-1 to TRBJ1-5; D is unresolved. Germline V gene sequence: CDR1 LGHDT, CDR2 YNNKEL (reference sequence). V was pared by 0 bases and J by 5 bases, with 14 bases between. This CDR3 spans 16 amino acids. The CDR3 DNA follows: TGTGCCAGCAGCCAAGATGGCTCTGGGAGGGATCAGCCCCAGCATTTT. Residues: CASSQDGSGRDQPQHF.

This sequence joins TRBV20-1 and TRBJ1-6, with D maybe TRBD1 (6 bases). V dropped 1 base and J dropped 11 bases, with 12 bases sitting between them. Germline V lookup: CDR1 DFQATT, CDR2 SNEGSKA (reference sequence). The CDR3 sequence is 13 residues long. CDR3 coding DNA: TGCAGTGCTAGAGTGGACAGCTATCCACCCCTCCACTTT. Encoded protein: CSARVDSYPPLHF.

The V gene is TRBV6-1, the J gene TRBJ2-2; perhaps TRBD2 as D (5 bases). Trimming took off 6 bases at V and 7 bases at J, with 24 bases between the two ends. CDR3 size: 17 residues. Germline V gene lookup returns CDR1 MNHNS and CDR2 SASEGT. The DNA of the CDR3 is TGTGCCAGCAGCGGGATGACCGGCGGGCCTTTGATCGGGGAGCTGTTTTTT. Encoded protein: CASSGMTGGPLIGELFF.

This clonotype was picked up many times. The rearrangement uses TRBV12-3 or TRBV12-4 and TRBJ2-5; D call uncertain. The CDR3 runs 12 residues. Trimming removed 3 bases at V and 5 bases at J, with 7 bases between. CDR3 sequence (DNA): TGTGCCAGCAGTTTTGTAGGGGAGACCCAGTACTTC. It is translated as CASSFVGETQYF.

There are a few counts of this clonotype. This chain links TRBV7-2 with TRBJ2-1; D is uncertain. Germline V lookup: CDR1 SGHTA, CDR2 FQGNSA. Trimming stripped 2 bases from V and 4 bases from J, with 6 bases between. The CDR3 consists of 13 residues. The CDR3 here is CASSLMEYNEQFF. CDR3 DNA: TGTGCCAGCAGCTTAATGGAGTACAATGAGCAGTTCTTC.

This sequence joins TRBV6-5 and TRBJ2-3; perhaps TRBD1 as D (5 bases). The length of the CDR3 is 16 residues. Germline V gene sequence: CDR1 MNHEY, CDR2 SVGAGI. Trimming cost V 6 bases and J 1 base, with 17 bases left between them. The CDR3 DNA is TGTGCCAGCAGCCCAGGGCCGAGACCTGGCACAGATACGCAGTATTTT. It is translated as CASSPGPRPGTDTQYF.

This chain joins TRBV7-2 and TRBJ2-5; TRBD2 is a possible D gene (5 bases). Per germline, CDR1 SGHTA and CDR2 FQGNSA. Trimming removed 4 bases at V and 3 bases at J, with 15 bases between. The CDR3 contains 15 residues. This CDR3 is CASSSYSEGKETQYF. As DNA, the CDR3 is TGTGCCAGCAGCTCTTATAGCGAGGGAAAAGAGACCCAGTACTTC.

Concerning this clonotype: Given a much more abundant clone one base away, this may be a read error. The J gene is TRBJ2-5, the V gene TRBV29-1; no clear D. Germline CDR1 is SQVTM and CDR2 is ANQGSEA. This CDR3 is 12 amino acids long. Between the trimmed V and J ends, which lost 1 base and 11 bases, there was a span of 14 bases. The CDR3 loop is CSVEAKYNEQYF. The CDR3 DNA reads as TGCAGCGTTGAAGCGAAGTACAATGAGCAGTACTTC.

This chain connects TRBV28 to TRBJ1-2, with TRBD1 matching over 7 bases. CDR3 length equals 13 residues. V shed 6 bases, J shed 9 bases, and the junction held 10 bases outside the gene matches. Germline values: CDR1 MDHEN, CDR2 SYDVKM. DNA of the CDR3: TGTGCCAGCAGCCGACAGGGTTTTATAAGCTACACCTTC. Amino acid sequence: CASSRQGFISYTF.

The rearrangement joins TRBV20-1 to TRBJ1-2, with D tentatively TRBD1 (6 bases). There are 13 residues in the CDR3. Germline lookup yields CDR1 DFQATT and CDR2 SNEGSKA (reference sequence). The germline V and J ends were trimmed by 6 bases and 4 bases, with 15 bases remaining between them. CDR3 loop: CSARPQGSYGYTF. The CDR3 DNA reads as TGCAGTGCAAGGCCTCAGGGGAGCTATGGCTACACCTTC.

CDR3 nucleotide sequence: TGTGCCAGCAGCCAAGTGGGAACTGGGGCCAACGTCCTGACTTTC. Amino acid sequence: CASSQVGTGANVLTF. The J gene is TRBJ2-6, the V gene TRBV14; D gene ambiguous. Per germline, CDR1 SGHDN and CDR2 FVKESK. Trimming removed 1 base from V and 2 bases from J, with 6 bases in between. The CDR3 runs 15 residues.

The chain recombines TRBV5-1 with TRBJ2-1; D call uncertain. Trimming took off 4 bases at V and 13 bases at J, with 21 bases between the two ends. Germline V CDR1 and CDR2: SGHRS, YFSETQ. The CDR3 spans 14 residues. The CDR3 DNA follows: TGCGCCAGCAGCCCCGGCCCCCTCGGCGAGACCCAGTTCTTC. Protein: CASSPGPLGETQFF.